In its sample, the clone carrying this TCR beta chain was seen a few times. This record belongs to a study of early T cells in non-severe SARS-CoV-2 infection. Individual cDNA molecules received unique molecular identifiers during library preparation. TCRdb re-called the 5' RACE reads with MiXCR, one entry per CDR3 protein. Of tens of thousands of distinct CDR3 sequences listed, around 13% are singletons. The CDR3 has 14 amino acids. The germline CDR1 and CDR2 sequences are LGHNA and YNFKEQ. After removal of 4 bases from V and 4 bases from J, the junction contained 2 bases not matched to a gene. The TCR comes from an adult who was a healthcare worker with PCR-confirmed SARS-CoV-2 infection or an uninfected control (not recorded which). Material for sequencing was whole blood. This sequence joins TRBV4-2 and TRBJ1-5, with 9 bases that match TRBD1. Here the CDR3 DNA reads TGTGCCAGCAGCCCGGGACAGGGTAATCAGCCCCAGCATTTT. Its translation is CASSPGQGNQPQHF.